A single sample gave rise to the 21 T cell receptor beta chains below, sequenced in a study of T cells expressing NK-cell markers (TCRdb year 2020). Library preparation used 5' RACE. Sequencing was performed on an Illumina HiSeq 2000. TCRdb reprocessed the reads into one record per CDR3 protein sequence, lacking DNA. The table kept for this sample lists about 160,000 distinct CDR3 sequences. Jointly, the top ten make up approximately 17% of the sample. The sequencing input was blood T cells: a sorted CD56 or NKG2C T cell subset, CD4+ or CD8+ T cells, or bulk PBMC T cells (not recorded which). The receptors were gathered from a woman between 18 and 75 years old in good health.

The V call is TRBV5-1, the J call TRBJ2-7; no DNA is available, so the TRBD2 call from TCRdb remains unchecked. The CDR3 covers 14 residues. Germline V CDR1 and CDR2: SGHRS, YFSETQ. The CDR3 region is CASSPAVGENAQYF.

The V gene is TRBV7-2, the J gene TRBJ1-3. Germline V gene lookup returns CDR1 SGHTA and CDR2 FQGNSA. CDR3 length: 17 amino acids. CDR3 amino acids: CASSLASVGRSGNTIYF.

The genes are TRBV6-1 and TRBJ2-7; TCRdb's assignment of TRBD1 cannot be checked, as there is no DNA. Germline CDR1 is MNHNS and CDR2 is SASEGT. The CDR3 extends over 15 amino acids. CDR3 in amino acids: CASSDVGQGIHEQYF.

V gene TRBV20-1 combines with J gene TRBJ1-1; TCRdb gives TRBD1 as the D gene, but with no DNA this cannot be confirmed. Germline V CDR1 and CDR2: DFQATT, SNEGSKA (reference sequence). The CDR3 sequence is 15 residues long. The chain's CDR3 is CSARDKDRLNTEAFF.

V usage is TRBV24-1 and J usage is TRBJ2-1; with no DNA, the TCRdb D assignment of TRBD2 cannot be verified. The length of the CDR3 is 13 residues. Per germline, CDR1 KGHDR and CDR2 SFDVKD. The CDR3 region is CATSETTSVEQFF.

CDR3 region: CASSLLAGGFTGELFF. This rearrangement joins TRBV5-1 to TRBJ2-2; the D call of TRBD2 rests on TCRdb alone, since no DNA is present to check it. This CDR3 spans 16 amino acids. The V gene's germline CDR1 is SGHRS and CDR2 YFSETQ.

The J gene is TRBJ2-7, the V gene TRBV20-1; no DNA is available, so the TRBD1 call from TCRdb remains unchecked. Germline values: CDR1 DFQATT, CDR2 SNEGSKA (reference sequence). The CDR3 length is 14 residues. CDR3 loop: CSARRDQGAYEQYF.

The chain employs TRBV7-9 and TRBJ2-5. This CDR3 comprises 13 residues. Per the germline V gene, CDR1 is SEHNR and CDR2 is FQNEAQ (reference sequence). CDR3 loop: CASQLSGQETQYF.

V usage is TRBV12-3 or TRBV12-4 and J usage is TRBJ2-1. The CDR3 runs to 15 residues. The CDR3 sequence is CASSFNVRSYNEQFF.

This chain joins TRBV20-1 and TRBJ1-2; TCRdb's D call of TRBD1 is untestable without DNA. CDR1 and CDR2 (germline): DFQATT, SNEGSKA (reference sequence). The CDR3 runs to 19 residues. CDR3: CSAGQPAGTGERGGHGYTF.

The V call is TRBV5-1, the J call TRBJ2-5; no DNA is available, so the TRBD1 call from TCRdb remains unchecked. CDR1 and CDR2 from the germline V gene are SGHRS and YFSETQ. This CDR3 region has 14 residues. The CDR3 is CASSSQGAGETQYF.

The chain recombines TRBV14 with TRBJ1-2; no DNA is available, so the TRBD1 call from TCRdb remains unchecked. This CDR3 has 13 amino acids. Germline values: CDR1 SGHDN, CDR2 FVKESK. CDR3 sequence reads: CASSQGVQGRYTF. The full variable domain, its missing parts supplied by reference TRBV14 and TRBJ1-2, is EAGVTQFPSHSVIEKGQTVTLRCDPISGHDNLYWYRRVMGKEIKFLLHFVKESKQDESGMPNNRFLAERTGGTYSTLKVQPAELEDSGVYFCASSQGVQGRYTFGSGTRLTVV.

CDR3 loop: CSAEVGGWPTEAFF. The rearrangement joins TRBV29-1 to TRBJ1-1; there is no DNA to check the TCRdb D call of TRBD1. The germline V gene encodes CDR1 SQVTM and CDR2 ANQGSEA. CDR3 length: 14 residues.

V gene TRBV5-1 combines with J gene TRBJ2-3. Germline V gene sequence: CDR1 SGHRS, CDR2 YFSETQ. The CDR3 consists of 15 residues. The CDR3 protein is CASSSASPVTDTQYF.

This sequence joins TRBV27 and TRBJ1-2; lacking DNA, the TRBD1 call made by TCRdb goes unchecked. This CDR3 spans 15 amino acids. CDR1 is MNHEY and CDR2 is SMNVEV in the germline V gene (reference sequence). CDR3: CASSLYGQGDYGYTF.

The chain joins TRBV12-3 or TRBV12-4 to TRBJ2-1; the TRBD2 assignment by TCRdb is unverifiable without DNA. The CDR3 sequence is 15 residues long. The chain's CDR3 is CASRQRGAGYNEQFF.

This CDR3 reads CASSETGGQPQHF. The chain is built from TRBV6-4 and TRBJ1-5; the TCRdb D gene call, TRBD1, has no DNA to confirm it. This CDR3 region has 13 residues. Germline-derived CDR1 and CDR2 are MRHNA and SNTAGT.

The chain links TRBV3-1 to TRBJ1-2; with no DNA, the TCRdb D assignment of TRBD1 cannot be verified. This CDR3 region has 14 residues. CDR1 and CDR2 from the germline V gene are LGHDT and YNNKEL (reference sequence). The CDR3 loop reads CASSQTTGDYGYTF.

Judged by frequency, this clonotype is medium-sized. The chain carries TRBV12-3 or TRBV12-4 and TRBJ1-6. This CDR3 has 12 amino acids. CDR3 region: CASSGENSPLHF.

The J gene is TRBJ1-5, the V gene TRBV6-2 or TRBV6-3. The CDR3 contains 13 residues. Germline values: CDR1 MNHEY, CDR2 SVGEGT. The CDR3 spells CASSYSINQPQHF.

The J gene is TRBJ2-3, the V gene TRBV10-3; absent DNA, TCRdb's TRBD2 call cannot be checked. The CDR3 covers 14 residues. Germline assignment: CDR1 ENHRY and CDR2 SYGVKD. The CDR3 region is CASGLRVRADTQYF.